This T cell receptor (beta chain) was captured by sequencing in a study of OX40 agonist ivuxolimab in advanced cancers. Measured with immunoSEQ multiplex PCR; TCRdb has only the in-frame clones, and not every one. This table has 51,000 or so clones, approximately 79% appearing once. As regards this clone: Antigen specificity is unknown.

Whole-study findings and limits: CD8+ T cells showed, on average, more clonal expansion than CD4+ cells. It was not determined which antigens were specifically recognized by the peripheral T cells that had undergone clonal expansion. Several nonresponders also turned out to have low normalized T-cell clonal expansion.

The V gene's germline CDR1 is MNHEY and CDR2 SVGAGI. V lost 0 bases and J lost 2, with 14 bases in between. The CDR3 runs to 16 residues. This chain links TRBV6-5 with TRBJ2-7; possible D gene TRBD2, 6 bases. Material: CD4+ or CD8+ T cells sorted from blood, obtained in a trial of the OX40 agonist ivuxolimab. This TCR was sampled from an adult with an advanced solid tumor such as melanoma, head and neck, liver or kidney cancer. Here the CDR3 reads CASSYSLPGETYEQYF. Here the CDR3 DNA reads TGTGCCAGCAGTTACTCTCTACCGGGGGAAACCTACGAGCAGTACTTC.